This TCR beta chain was found in a study of regulatory T cells in long-lasting Graves disease. Overall study findings and caveats: The study found TRBV28, TRBJ1-2 and TRBJ2-5 favored in persistent disease. TCR diversity was lower in persistent than newly diagnosed Graves' disease. Persistent patients had a count of shared public clonotypes (around 2,700) that exceeded that of new patients (about 930).

CDR3 regions were amplified by Arm-PCR using iRepertoire HTBI primers to build TCR beta libraries. TCRdb processed the multiplex PCR reads anew with MiXCR; each CDR3 protein has one entry. The sample has around 400,000 distinct CDR3 sequences, about 16% seen once; the top ten hold about 20%. Trimming at V came to 5 bases and at J to 4 bases, leaving 13 bases not matched to a gene. Germline V gene sequence: CDR1 SEHNR, CDR2 FQNEAQ (reference sequence). The CDR3 totals 16 residues. Concerning this clonotype itself: Its antigen is as yet unknown. A much larger clone is a single base away; this may be a read error. As the CDR3 is not closed by the conserved phenylalanine or tryptophan, this likely results from a read error.

The sample's time point: newly diagnosed GD, antithyroid drugs for less than 3 months. Preparation of the TCR library used RNA extracted from PBMCs. Clinicians diagnosed Graves' disease using American Thyroid Association guidelines. This chain links TRBV7-9 with TRBJ2-5; 7 bases are a match to TRBD2. Sequenced here: peripheral blood mononuclear cells (PBMCs), sampled at new diagnosis, from a patient treated with antithyroid drugs. The source of this sequence is a female donor with Graves disease. The CDR3 DNA reads as TGTGCCAGCAGCCTGTCGCAGCGGACTAGTGGAGAGACCCAGTACCTC. It specifies CASSLSQRTSGETQYL.